This entry lists 28 T cell receptor beta chains sequenced from one sample in a study of CD8+ T cells in alopecia areata. cDNA serving as the sequencing template came from extracted, reverse transcribed RNA. The table came from immunoSEQ multiplex PCR; TCRdb's copy has only in-frame clones and leaves some out. Seen here are fewer than 250,000 clones, 50% to 60% observed once, and the top ten hold under 0.5%. Material: CD4+ T cells sorted from blood, obtained at week 0. The origin of the receptors is a human donor with alopecia areata.

Only a few counts were recorded for this clone. The rearrangement uses TRBV5-1 and TRBJ1-3, with D unclear. V was shortened by 4 bases and J by 4 bases, with 9 bases between the two germline ends. From germline, CDR1 is SGHRS and CDR2 YFSETQ. The CDR3 has 13 residues. The CDR3 reads CASSRAAGNTIYF. In DNA, the CDR3 is TGCGCCAGCAGCCGGGCCGCAGGAAACACCATATATTTT.

The chain couples TRBV7-9 to TRBJ2-6; D might be TRBD2 (5 bases). CDR1 is SEHNR, CDR2 FQNEAQ, per germline (reference sequence). With 4 bases removed from V and 4 bases from J, the gap between germline ends came to 17 bases. The CDR3 has 17 residues. CDR3 loop: CASSSIGWRSGANVLTF. In nucleotides, the CDR3 is TGTGCCAGCAGCTCAATTGGGTGGAGGTCGGGGGCCAACGTCCTGACTTTC.

This chain uses TRBV7-9 with TRBJ2-6; TRBD1 might be the D (6 bases). The CDR3 runs to 19 residues. CDR1 is SEHNR and CDR2 is FQNEAQ in the germline V gene (reference sequence). V was shortened by 8 bases and J by 4 bases, with 27 bases between the two germline ends. The CDR3 coding sequence is TGTGCCAGCCGAACCTATCCGGGACAAGGTCACTCAGGGGCCAACGTCCTGACTTTC. Amino acid sequence: CASRTYPGQGHSGANVLTF. Complete variable domain (other parts from reference TRBV7-9 and TRBJ2-6): DTGVSQNPRHKITKRGQNVTFRCDPISEHNRLYWYRQTLGQGPEFLTYFQNEAQLEKSRLLSDRFSAERPKGSFSTLEIQRTEQGDSAMYLCASRTYPGQGHSGANVLTFGAGSRLTVL.

This clone was recorded a few times. J is TRBJ2-7 and V is TRBV25-1; perhaps TRBD2 as D (6 bases). V was shortened by 3 bases and J by 4 bases, with 10 bases between the two germline ends. Germline V gives CDR1 MGHDK, CDR2 SYGVNS. CDR3 length: 13 amino acids. The CDR3 loop reads CASSDGGKYEQYF. Written as DNA, the CDR3 is TGTGCCAGCAGTGACGGCGGGAAGTACGAGCAGTACTTC.

This clone was counted between two and nine times. The V gene is TRBV7-9, the J gene TRBJ1-5, with D possibly being TRBD1 (5 bases). V was clipped by 3 bases and J by 2 bases, with 11 bases between them. The CDR3 runs to 15 residues. Germline assignment: CDR1 SEHNR and CDR2 FQNEAQ (reference sequence). CDR3 loop: CASSLGGAGNQPQHF. The DNA for the CDR3 is TGTGCCAGCAGCTTGGGAGGGGCCGGCAATCAGCCCCAGCATTTT. Combining the CDR3 with reference TRBV7-9 and TRBJ1-5 gives the whole variable domain DTGVSQNPRHKITKRGQNVTFRCDPISEHNRLYWYRQTLGQGPEFLTYFQNEAQLEKSRLLSDRFSAERPKGSFSTLEIQRTEQGDSAMYLCASSLGGAGNQPQHFGDGTRLSIL.

This clone has more than one count but fewer than ten. The chain carries TRBV10-3 and TRBJ2-5, with a tentative D call TRBD2 (5 bases). This CDR3 is 13 amino acids long. Germline assignment: CDR1 ENHRY and CDR2 SYGVKD. Deletions cut 6 bases from V and 0 bases from J, with 8 bases between. CDR3 bases: TGTGCCATCAGACCGGGGAACCAAGAGACCCAGTACTTC. Protein product: CAIRPGNQETQYF.

The J gene is TRBJ2-7, the V gene TRBV7-2; D is uncertain. The CDR3 loop spans 15 amino acids. The V and J ends lost 1 base and 0 bases respectively, with 10 bases between them. Germline CDR1 reads SGHTA; CDR2 reads FQGNSA. The CDR3 sequence is CASSLDAGYSYEQYF. For the CDR3, the DNA is TGTGCCAGCAGCTTAGACGCAGGTTACTCCTACGAGCAGTACTTC.

This chain links TRBV29-1 with TRBJ2-1; the D is unclear. V lost 5 bases to trimming and J lost 5 bases, with 10 bases between them. The germline V gene encodes CDR1 SQVTM and CDR2 ANQGSEA. CDR3 length: 12 residues. The CDR3 region is CSVRKGNNEQFF. The CDR3 DNA reads TGCAGCGTTAGGAAGGGTAACAATGAGCAGTTCTTC.

The rearrangement joins TRBV7-3 to TRBJ2-5; 7 bases match TRBD1. The trim removed 1 base at V and 1 base at J, leaving 6 bases unmatched. Germline values: CDR1 SGHTA, CDR2 FQGTGA. This CDR3 has 16 residues. The CDR3 reads CASSLNAAGGQETQYF. The CDR3 bases are TGTGCCAGCAGCTTAAATGCGGCAGGGGGCCAAGAGACCCAGTACTTC.

J is TRBJ1-5 and V is TRBV6-1; TRBD1 might be the D (6 bases). This CDR3 region has 14 residues. Germline-derived CDR1 and CDR2 are MNHNS and SASEGT. V was pared by 6 bases and J by 0 bases, with 9 bases between. The CDR3 nucleotides are TGTGCCAGCAGCTCACAGGGTAGCAATCAGCCCCAGCATTTT. Amino acid sequence: CASSSQGSNQPQHF.

This rearrangement joins TRBV9 to TRBJ2-2, with D uncertain. Germline V gene data show CDR1 as SGDLS and CDR2 as YYNGEE. V gave up 0 bases and J gave up 7 bases, with 7 bases separating them. This CDR3 contains 13 residues. CDR3 nucleotide sequence: TGTGCCAGCAGCGTAGAGGTGAACGGGGAGCTGTTTTTT. Its translation: CASSVEVNGELFF.

This clone was observed a handful of times. The CDR3 DNA is TGTGCCAGCAGTCCGACAGGGAGCACTGAAGCTTTCTTT. Amino acid sequence: CASSPTGSTEAFF. V is TRBV27 and J is TRBJ1-1, with 7 bases fitting TRBD1. This CDR3 has 13 amino acids. The V segment lost 5 bases and the J segment 4 bases; nucleotides outside the gene matches: 4. Germline CDR1 and CDR2: MNHEY and SMNVEV (reference sequence).

The CDR3 DNA is TGTGCCAGCAGCCTACAGGACTCGAACACTGAAGCTTTCTTT. Translating it yields CASSLQDSNTEAFF. V and J are TRBV6-6 and TRBJ1-1; maybe TRBD1 (5 bases). CDR3 length: 14 amino acids. Germline CDR1 reads MNHNY; CDR2 reads SVGAGI (reference sequence). V shed 6 bases and J shed 1 base, with 12 bases lying between them.

The J gene is TRBJ2-3, the V gene TRBV6-1; 8 nucleotides line up with TRBD2. The CDR3 is 15 residues long. J gave up 4 bases and V 6 bases, and 9 bases lay outside the gene matches. Germline CDR1 MNHNS, CDR2 SASEGT. CDR3 amino acids: CASSPGLEASDTQYF. The CDR3 bases are TGTGCCAGCAGCCCGGGACTAGAAGCTTCAGATACGCAGTATTTT.

The gene calls are TRBV7-9 and TRBJ2-7, with D possibly being TRBD1 (6 bases). This CDR3 has 14 amino acids. Germline loops: CDR1 SEHNR, CDR2 FQNEAQ (reference sequence). The ends were cut back, 5 bases at V and 3 bases at J, with 14 bases in the middle. The CDR3 DNA reads TGTGCCAGCAGCGGACGAGGGGGTAGCTACGAGCAGTACTTC. It specifies CASSGRGGSYEQYF. The full variable domain, with the rest looked up from reference TRBV7-9 and TRBJ2-7, is DTGVSQNPRHKITKRGQNVTFRCDPISEHNRLYWYRQTLGQGPEFLTYFQNEAQLEKSRLLSDRFSAERPKGSFSTLEIQRTEQGDSAMYLCASSGRGGSYEQYFGPGTRLTVT.

This clone has only a few counts. The rearrangement uses TRBV19 and TRBJ1-1, with 10 bases identical to TRBD1. V shed 4 bases, J shed 4 bases, and the junction held 6 bases outside the gene matches. Germline V gene data show CDR1 as LNHDA and CDR2 as SQIVND (reference sequence). This CDR3 comprises 15 residues. CDR3 in DNA: TGTGCCAGTAGTACCTGGGACAGGGGCATCACTGAAGCTTTCTTT. It specifies CASSTWDRGITEAFF.

The sample holds a few counts of this clone. The rearrangement uses TRBV5-1 and TRBJ2-1, with D perhaps matching TRBD1 (6 bases). Per germline, CDR1 SGHRS and CDR2 YFSETQ. This CDR3 contains 16 residues. The V and J ends lost 1 base and 7 bases respectively, with 18 bases between them. For the CDR3, the DNA is TGCGCCAGCAGCTTGTTACAGGGTTCGCTCCGGAATGAGCAGTTCTTC. Protein sequence: CASSLLQGSLRNEQFF.

The chain carries TRBV18 and TRBJ2-3; 7 positions match TRBD2. The V gene's germline CDR1 is KGHSH and CDR2 LQKENI. The CDR3 has 16 amino acids. V lost 2 bases and J lost 5; bases outside the gene matches: 10. The chain's CDR3 is CASSPTGNSGQDTQYF. The CDR3 DNA follows: TGTGCCAGCTCACCAACCGGTAATAGCGGGCAAGATACGCAGTATTTT.

This rearrangement joins TRBV11-2 to TRBJ1-1; D perhaps matches TRBD1 (5 bases). The CDR3 is 15 amino acids. V shed 1 base and J shed 1 base, with 10 bases lying between them. The V gene's germline CDR1 is SGHAT and CDR2 FQNNGV. The CDR3 DNA reads TGTGCCAGCAGCTTAGTTCGGGGCTCGAACACTGAAGCTTTCTTT. Translating it yields CASSLVRGSNTEAFF.

The chain uses TRBV2 and TRBJ1-2; a possible D gene is TRBD1 (5 bases). The germline V and J ends were trimmed by 5 bases and 1 base, with 20 bases remaining between them. CDR1 and CDR2 (germline): SNHLY, FYNNEI. The length of the CDR3 is 17 residues. The CDR3 coding sequence is TGTGCCAGCAGTTATAGGGAGGGACGGAACTATAACTATGGCTACACCTTC. It codes for CASSYREGRNYNYGYTF.

CDR3 protein: CASSYSQGGGNQPQHF. Here the CDR3 DNA reads TGTGCCAGCAGTTACTCCCAGGGGGGCGGCAATCAGCCCCAGCATTTT. The chain is built from TRBV6-5 and TRBJ1-5, with 7 bases fitting TRBD1. In germline, CDR1 is MNHEY, CDR2 SVGAGI. J was trimmed by 2 bases and V by 0 bases; bases with no gene match: 4. This CDR3 is 16 amino acids long.

The V call is TRBV30, the J call TRBJ1-2; D gene uncertain. The CDR3 covers 13 residues. V shed 4 bases and J shed 3 bases, with 12 bases lying between them. Germline V gives CDR1 GTSNPN, CDR2 SVGIG (reference sequence). CDR3 amino acids: CAWNHIRHYGYTF. CDR3 coding DNA: TGTGCCTGGAATCACATCCGCCACTATGGCTACACCTTC. Full variable domain (missing parts from reference TRBV30 and TRBJ1-2): SQTIHQWPATLVQPVGSPLSLECTVEGTSNPNLYWYRQAAGRGLQLLFYSVGIGQISSEVPQNLSASRPQDRQFILSSKKLLLSDSGFYLCAWNHIRHYGYTFGSGTRLTVV.

This clone appeared a few times. The rearrangement uses TRBV30 and TRBJ1-1; no definite D call. The CDR3 sequence is 12 residues long. CDR1 and CDR2 (germline): GTSNPN, SVGIG (reference sequence). The V end was cut by 2 bases, the J end by 6 bases, with 10 bases between. The CDR3 sequence is CAWSRRPAEAFF. DNA of the CDR3: TGTGCCTGGAGTCGAAGGCCAGCTGAAGCTTTCTTT.

The V call is TRBV28, the J call TRBJ2-7; D not certain. The CDR3 is made up of 11 amino acids. CDR1 and CDR2 (germline): MDHEN, SYDVKM. Trimming took 6 bases from V and 0 from J, leaving 3 bases between them. CDR3 in DNA: TGTGCCAGCAGGGGCTCCTACGAGCAGTACTTC. Its protein product is CASRGSYEQYF.

CDR3 nucleotides: TGCAGCGTCGGAGACAGGGGTTCGAATGGCTACACCTTC. Protein: CSVGDRGSNGYTF. V gene TRBV29-1 combines with J gene TRBJ1-2; 8 nucleotides align to TRBD1. In germline, CDR1 is SQVTM, CDR2 ANQGSEA. This CDR3 region has 13 residues. V was pared by 6 bases and J by 6 bases, with 9 bases of the junction left unmatched.

V gene TRBV29-1 combines with J gene TRBJ2-3, with a tentative D call TRBD2 (5 bases). The V end was cut by 6 bases, the J end by 11 bases, with 18 bases between. The germline gives CDR1 SQVTM, CDR2 ANQGSEA. This CDR3 comprises 12 residues. The CDR3 loop is CSVPQRSSGQYF. The CDR3 DNA reads as TGCAGCGTCCCACAGCGCAGCAGCGGGCAGTATTTT.

Only a few counts were recorded for this clone. The chain combines TRBV13 with TRBJ2-3, with TRBD1 matching 8 bases. Trimming at V came to 8 bases and at J to 3 bases, leaving 7 bases not matched to a gene. CDR1 and CDR2 (germline): PRHDT, FYEKMQ (reference sequence). The CDR3 is 14 residues long. CDR3: CASLRQGTTDTQYF. CDR3 DNA sequence: TGTGCCAGCTTAAGACAGGGGACAACAGATACGCAGTATTTT. Together with reference TRBV13 and TRBJ2-3, the CDR3 gives the full variable domain: AAGVIQSPRHLIKEKRETATLKCYPIPRHDTVYWYQQGPGQDPQFLISFYEKMQSDKGSIPDRFSAQQFSDYHSELNMSSLELGDSALYFCASLRQGTTDTQYFGPGTRLTVL.

The genes are TRBV6-6 and TRBJ1-4; TRBD1 matches at 9 bases. Germline CDR1 MNHNY, CDR2 SVGAGI (reference sequence). V shed 2 bases and J 8 bases; nucleotides not matched to a gene: 3. The CDR3 is made up of 14 amino acids. CDR3 protein: CASSYGQGNEKLFF. In DNA, the CDR3 is TGTGCCAGCAGTTACGGACAGGGGAACGAAAAACTGTTTTTT.